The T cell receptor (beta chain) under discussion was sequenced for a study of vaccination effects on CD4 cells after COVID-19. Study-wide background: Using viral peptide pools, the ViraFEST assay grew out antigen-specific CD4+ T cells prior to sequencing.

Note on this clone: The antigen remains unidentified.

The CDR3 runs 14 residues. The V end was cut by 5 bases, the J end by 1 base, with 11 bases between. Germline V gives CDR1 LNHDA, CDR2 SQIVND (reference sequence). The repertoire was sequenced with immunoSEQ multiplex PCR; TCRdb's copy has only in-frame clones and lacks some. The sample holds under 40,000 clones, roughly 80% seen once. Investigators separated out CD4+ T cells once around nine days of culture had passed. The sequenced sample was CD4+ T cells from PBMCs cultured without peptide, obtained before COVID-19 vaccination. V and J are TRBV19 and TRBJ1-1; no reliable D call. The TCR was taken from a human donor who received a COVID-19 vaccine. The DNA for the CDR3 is TGTGCCAGTAGTTATCAACCGTGGAACACTGAAGCTTTCTTT. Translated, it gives CASSYQPWNTEAFF. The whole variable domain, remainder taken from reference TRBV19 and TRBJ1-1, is DGGITQSPKYLFRKEGQNVTLSCEQNLNHDAMYWYRQDPGQGLRLIYYSQIVNDFQKGDIAEGYSVSREKKESFPLTVTSAQKNPTAFYLCASSYQPWNTEAFFGQGTRLTVV.